The 24 T cell receptor delta chains below come from one sample, sequenced in a study of gamma-delta T cells after stem cell transplantation. TCRdb redid the clone calls on the RT-PCR reads with CATT. The table has about 5,400 delta-chain clones, 9.8% seen once. Material: gamma-delta T cells. These receptors were collected from a human donor. It is not recorded whose cells these are; they may come from a transplant donor.

The chain links TRDV1 to TRDJ1; TRDD3 agrees at 9 bases. The CDR3 loop spans 22 amino acids. Trimming at V came to 3 bases and at J to 0 bases, leaving 23 bases not matched to a gene. The germline CDR1 and CDR2 sequences are TSWWSYY and QGS. The CDR3 DNA is TGTGCTCTTGGGGATCTCTTCCCACAAGTACTGGGGGACCCCTTGTACACCGATAAACTCATCTTT. It specifies CALGDLFPQVLGDPLYTDKLIF.

Judged by abundance, this clone is medium-sized (0.01 to 0.1%). This same CDR3 is encoded by further DNA sequences in the sample. The chain joins TRDV2 to TRDJ1; 8 bases map to TRDD3. CDR1 GEAIGNYY and CDR2 EKD come from the germline V gene. This CDR3 spans 15 amino acids. V shed 0 bases and J 0 bases; nucleotides not matched to a gene: 2. DNA of the CDR3: TGTGCCTGTGACACCCTGGGGGAATACACCGATAAACTCATCTTT. This encodes CACDTLGEYTDKLIF.

In its sample, this clone was seen a few times. Germline and junction disagree at one end, which may indicate a read error. This sequence joins TRDV2 and TRDJ3; 7 nucleotides line up with TRDD3. Germline loops: CDR1 GEAIGNYY, CDR2 EKD. The CDR3 has 19 amino acids. The CDR3 region has the DNA TGTGCCTGTGACACCGCTGGGGGCCTCGACTCCTGGGACACCCGACAAATGTTTTTC. It yields the protein CACDTAGGLDSWDTRQMFF.

The rearrangement links TRDV2 to TRDJ3; TRDD3 agrees at 12 bases. The CDR3 totals 21 residues. Germline V gene lookup returns CDR1 GEAIGNYY and CDR2 EKD. V was clipped by 0 bases and J by 3 bases; unmatched bases: 11. The CDR3 DNA reads as TGTGCCTGTGACACCGGGACCCTTACTGGGGGATACTTCTGGGACACCCGACAGATGTTTTTC. It is translated as CACDTGTLTGGYFWDTRQMFF.

V is TRDV2 and J is TRDJ1, with 10 nucleotides matching TRDD3. CDR3 length equals 16 residues. CDR1 and CDR2 (germline): GEAIGNYY, EKD. J gave up 2 bases and V 2 bases, and 7 bases lay outside the gene matches. The CDR3 reads CACDNFGLGDTDKLIF. As DNA, the CDR3 is TGTGCCTGTGACAACTTTGGACTGGGGGATACCGATAAACTCATCTTT.

Only a few counts were recorded for this clone. A read error likely explains this, since a far larger clone differs by one base. Other DNA sequences in this sample translate to the same CDR3. The rearrangement links TRDV2 to TRDJ1; a possible D gene is TRDD3 (5 bases). The CDR3 totals 18 residues. From germline, CDR1 is GEAIGNYY and CDR2 EKD. Trimming took 0 bases from V and 0 from J, leaving 19 bases between them. The CDR3 bases are TGTGCCTGTGACACCGTGGCCCGAACGGGGAGCGACACCGATAAACTCATCTTT. This codes for CACDTVARTGSDTDKLIF.

A few counts support this clone. V usage is TRDV3 and J usage is TRDJ1; TRDD3 aligns across 7 bases. The CDR3 runs 14 residues. V lost 2 bases, J lost 0 bases, and 6 bases stayed unmatched. Germline CDR1 and CDR2: TVYSNPD and GDNSRS (reference sequence). CDR3 region: CAFLGDLNTDKLIF. The CDR3, as DNA: TGTGCCTTTTTGGGGGACCTTAACACCGATAAACTCATCTTT.

Note on this clone: The protein that TCRdb holds for this DNA derives from a much larger clone and differs from the translated DNA at residue 16, which likely indicates a read error; the protein shown here is translated from the DNA. V usage is TRDV2 and J usage is TRDJ1, with TRDD3 identical over 13 bases. The CDR3 covers 18 residues. The germline V gene has CDR1 GEAIGNYY and CDR2 EKD. The CDR3 region is CACDIVLGDTGYTDKPIF. The CDR3 DNA is TGTGCCTGTGACATCGTACTGGGGGATACGGGGTACACCGATAAACCCATCTTT.

This clone was picked up a small number of times. V usage is TRDV2 and J usage is TRDJ1; 9 bases are shared with TRDD3. V dropped 0 bases and J dropped 2; count of bases not matched to a gene: 12. The CDR3 spans 18 residues. Germline V gives CDR1 GEAIGNYY, CDR2 EKD. CDR3 DNA sequence: TGTGCCTGTGACACCGTACTGGGGGAAGCAACCCGTACCGATAAACTCATCTTT. Residues: CACDTVLGEATRTDKLIF.

With regard to this clone: A read error may explain this, as a much larger clone is one base away. Other DNA sequences within the sample encode an identical CDR3. The V and J genes are TRDV2 and TRDJ1; TRDD3 is a possible D gene (6 bases). The CDR3 loop spans 21 amino acids. V was pared by 2 bases and J by 0 bases, with 30 bases between. Germline V gene data show CDR1 as GEAIGNYY and CDR2 as EKD. CDR3 protein: CACDRIPTGDTVYGDTDKLIF. The CDR3 nucleotides are TGTGCCTGTGACAGAATTCCCACGGGTGATACGGTATACGGGGACACCGATAAACTCATCTTT.

This clone was seen only a few times. This DNA's translation differs at residue 10 from TCRdb's protein, which comes from a much larger clone; a read error is likely, and the protein shown is translated from the DNA. The V call is TRDV2, the J call TRDJ3, with a weak D call TRDD3 (6 bases). Germline V gene data show CDR1 as GEAIGNYY and CDR2 as EKD. V lost 0 bases and J lost 2, with 13 bases in between. This CDR3 has 18 residues. The chain's CDR3 is CACDTGGAAPWDTRQMFF. DNA for the CDR3: TGTGCCTGTGACACCGGGGGAGCGGCGCCCTGGGACACCCGACAGATGTTTTTC.

Notes on this clone: TCRdb's entry gives the protein of a much larger clone, which mismatches this DNA's translation at residue 15, likely from a read error; the protein reported here is translated from the DNA. The chain links TRDV2 to TRDJ1; 12 nucleotides match TRDD3. There are 19 residues in the CDR3. From germline, CDR1 is GEAIGNYY and CDR2 EKD. The CDR3 DNA reads as TGTGCCTGTGACGGCCTTCCTCTTACTGGGGGATACAAGACCGGTAAACTCATCTTT. It codes for CACDGLPLTGGYKTGKLIF.

This clone showed up just a few times. The chain carries TRDV3 and TRDJ2; tentatively, D is TRDD3 (5 bases). Germline-derived CDR1 and CDR2 are TVYSNPD and GDNSRS (reference sequence). Trimming shortened V by 2 bases and J by 0 bases, and 19 bases separated the two germline ends. This CDR3 region has 17 residues. The DNA of the CDR3 is TGTGCCTTTTTGGTGGGATTCATTTCAGCTTTGACAGCACAACTCTTCTTT. Translation gives CAFLVGFISALTAQLFF. Full variable domain (missing parts from reference TRDV3 and TRDJ2): CDKVTQSSPDQTVASGSEVVLLCTYDTVYSNPDLFWYRIRPDYSFQFVFYGDNSRSEGADFTQGRFSVKHILTQKAFHLVISPVRTEDSATYYCAFLVGFISALTAQLFFGKGTQLIVEP.

This clone was picked up a small number of times. The CDR3 bases are TGTGCCTGTGACACAGTCCCTGGGGATTCAGCTTTGACAGCACAACTCTTCTTT. Protein: CACDTVPGDSALTAQLFF. This chain uses TRDV2 with TRDJ2; maybe TRDD3 (6 bases). Deletions cut 1 base from V and 0 bases from J, with 17 bases between. Germline assignment: CDR1 GEAIGNYY and CDR2 EKD. The CDR3 loop spans 18 amino acids.

This clone is categorized as medium-sized. V gene TRDV2 combines with J gene TRDJ2, with TRDD3 matching 9 bases. V trimming: 2 bases; J trimming: 1 base; junction bases outside the gene matches: 1. The length of the CDR3 is 15 residues. The V gene's germline CDR1 is GEAIGNYY and CDR2 EKD. In nucleotides, the CDR3 is TGTGCCTGTGACATACTGGGGGATTTGACAGCACAACTCTTCTTT. Its translation is CACDILGDLTAQLFF.

This clone showed up just a few times. This rearrangement joins TRDV2 to TRDJ1, with 13 bases lining up with TRDD3. Germline V gene sequence: CDR1 GEAIGNYY, CDR2 EKD. This CDR3 has 18 residues. Germline trimming cut 3 bases from V and 2 bases from J; bases unmatched to any gene: 11. CDR3 residues: CACDVLTGGYAETDKLIF. The CDR3 DNA sequence: TGTGCCTGTGACGTCCTTACTGGGGGATACGCGGAGACCGATAAACTCATCTTT.

By proportion, this clone is medium-sized. The chain uses TRDV1 and TRDJ1; 13 nucleotides agree with TRDD3. After removal of 2 bases from V and 1 base from J, the junction contained 22 bases not matched to a gene. The CDR3 totals 23 residues. Germline V gene sequence: CDR1 TSWWSYY, CDR2 QGS. CDR3 sequence: CALGESILKLTGGYAISTDKLIF. CDR3 in DNA: TGTGCTCTTGGGGAATCTATCCTAAAATTGACTGGGGGATACGCGATTTCCACCGATAAACTCATCTTT.

The chain has TRDV2 and TRDJ3; 10 bases line up with TRDD3. This CDR3 is built from 23 residues. CDR1 is GEAIGNYY and CDR2 is EKD in the germline V gene. Losses at the gene ends were 0 bases for V and 0 bases for J; bases not matched to a gene: 16. CDR3 sequence: CACDTVDLGDIRTPSWDTRQMFF. The DNA of the CDR3 is TGTGCCTGTGACACCGTGGACCTGGGGGATATAAGAACTCCCTCCTGGGACACCCGACAGATGTTTTTC.

This clone was seen a few times. Within the sample, other DNA sequences also encode this same CDR3. The chain links TRDV2 to TRDJ1; 8 positions match TRDD3. Trimming cost V 3 bases and J 2 bases; bases outside gene matches: 7. The length of the CDR3 is 15 residues. CDR1 GEAIGNYY and CDR2 EKD come from the germline V gene. The CDR3 is CACDGLGDDTDKLIF. The CDR3 DNA follows: TGTGCCTGTGACGGGCTGGGGGACGATACCGATAAACTCATCTTT.

The V gene is TRDV2, the J gene TRDJ1; 7 bases are shared with TRDD3. The V gene's germline CDR1 is GEAIGNYY and CDR2 EKD. CDR3 length equals 16 residues. V dropped 3 bases and J dropped 0; count of bases not matched to a gene: 9. CDR3 DNA sequence: TGTGCCTGTGACGCCTTACTGGGGTGGGACACCGATAAACTCATCTTT. It translates to CACDALLGWDTDKLIF.

This chain connects TRDV2 to TRDJ1, with 8 bases matching TRDD3. The CDR3 totals 20 residues. Looked up from germline, CDR1 is GEAIGNYY and CDR2 is EKD. V was clipped by 0 bases and J by 5 bases; unmatched bases: 22. CDR3 sequence reads: CACDTGFNSVLGAHLDKLIF. The CDR3 coding sequence is TGTGCCTGTGACACCGGTTTCAATTCCGTACTGGGGGCCCACCTGGATAAACTCATCTTT.

Points on this clone: Being one base from a much bigger clone, this may be a read error. Other DNA sequences in this sample translate to the same CDR3. J is TRDJ3 and V is TRDV2; possible D gene TRDD3, 6 bases. Germline CDR1 is GEAIGNYY and CDR2 is EKD. V was shortened by 1 base and J by 0 bases, with 27 bases between the two germline ends. There are 23 residues in the CDR3. Written as DNA, the CDR3 is TGTGCCTGTGACACTTTGGGAGGGGATGACCGACCTTCGAACTCCTGGGACACCCGACAGATGTTTTTC. Its protein is CACDTLGGDDRPSNSWDTRQMFF.

By frequency in the sample, this clone is medium-sized. The chain carries TRDV2 and TRDJ1, with TRDD3 as a possible D gene (6 bases). Germline V gives CDR1 GEAIGNYY, CDR2 EKD. V was cut by 0 bases and J by 0 bases, with 16 bases left in between. The CDR3 consists of 17 residues. CDR3 region: CACDTVWGGSYTDKLIF. CDR3 nucleotides: TGTGCCTGTGACACCGTGTGGGGGGGCTCGTACACCGATAAACTCATCTTT.

The chain carries TRDV2 and TRDJ1, with a possible D match to TRDD3 (6 bases). The germline gives CDR1 GEAIGNYY, CDR2 EKD. V was cut by 0 bases and J by 3 bases, with 10 bases left in between. The CDR3 covers 14 residues. Here the CDR3 DNA reads TGTGCCTGTGACACCGGGGGGAGGGCCGATAAACTCATCTTT. Its protein product is CACDTGGRADKLIF.